These 6 T cell receptor beta chains share one sample of origin, sequenced in a study of blood T cell repertoires in COVID-19. The data were produced by immunoSEQ multiplex PCR, yet TCRdb's version contains in-frame clones alone and is incomplete. The sample gives 50,000 to 65,000 clones, less than 90% of which show up once; roughly 1.3% is in the top ten. The sequenced sample was peripheral blood. The receptors derive from a man aged 60 to 69 with acute or convalescent COVID-19.

The V gene is TRBV5-4, the J gene TRBJ1-2, with D possibly TRBD1 on 5 matching bases. Germline V CDR1 and CDR2: SGHNT, YYREEE (reference sequence). Trimming took off 0 bases at V and 7 bases at J, with 10 bases between the two ends. The CDR3 is 13 residues long. CDR3: CASSLGGSTGYTF. The CDR3 DNA sequence: TGTGCCAGCAGCTTGGGGGGCTCGACTGGCTACACCTTC. Based on the CDR3 plus reference TRBV5-4 and TRBJ1-2, the full variable domain is ETGVTQSPTHLIKTRGQQVTLRCSSQSGHNTVSWYQQALGQGPQFIFQYYREEENGRGNFPPRFSGLQFPNYSSELNVNALELDDSALYLCASSLGGSTGYTFGSGTRLTVV.

The V and J genes are TRBV5-1 and TRBJ1-2; D unclear. The germline CDR1 and CDR2 sequences are SGHRS and YFSETQ. This CDR3 comprises 13 residues. Trimming took 2 bases from V and 6 from J, leaving 11 bases between them. The CDR3 region is CASSFKSTNGYTF. CDR3 DNA sequence: TGCGCCAGCAGCTTCAAAAGCACGAATGGCTACACCTTC. The variable domain in full, completed from reference TRBV5-1 and TRBJ1-2, reads KAGVTQTPRYLIKTRGQQVTLSCSPISGHRSVSWYQQTPGQGLQFLFEYFSETQRNKGNFPGRFSGRQFSNSRSEMNVSTLELGDSALYLCASSFKSTNGYTFGSGTRLTVV.

Here the CDR3 DNA reads TGCAGCGCCGATCGCGGAACTGAAGCTTTCTTT. This codes for CSADRGTEAFF. The chain couples TRBV29-1 to TRBJ1-1; D gene uncertain. This CDR3 has 11 amino acids. The V end lost 7 bases, the J end lost 5 bases, and 11 bases lay between the germline ends. CDR1 is SQVTM, CDR2 ANQGSEA, per germline.

The genes are TRBV19 and TRBJ2-5; TRBD2 agrees at 7 bases. V lost 4 bases to trimming and J lost 3 bases; unmatched junction nucleotides: 5. Per germline, CDR1 LNHDA and CDR2 SQIVND (reference sequence). The CDR3 is 14 residues long. CDR3 region: CASSSGSYEETQYF. CDR3 nucleotide sequence: TGTGCCAGTAGTAGCGGGAGCTATGAAGAGACCCAGTACTTC.

The rearrangement links TRBV7-9 to TRBJ1-1; D is perhaps TRBD1 (5 bases). Germline V gene data show CDR1 as SEHNR and CDR2 as FQNEAQ (reference sequence). V was clipped by 4 bases and J by 2 bases, with 17 bases between them. The length of the CDR3 is 16 residues. Here the CDR3 reads CASSWGEQAKNTEAFF. The CDR3 region has the DNA TGTGCCAGCAGCTGGGGGGAGCAGGCCAAAAACACTGAAGCTTTCTTT.

The chain has TRBV19 and TRBJ2-7; possibly TRBD2 for D (5 bases). V was pared by 4 bases and J by 4 bases, with 14 bases between. The CDR3 loop spans 14 amino acids. Germline values: CDR1 LNHDA, CDR2 SQIVND (reference sequence). The CDR3, as DNA: TGTGCCAGTAGTACCGGGAATCGGTTATACGAGCAGTACTTC. This translates into CASSTGNRLYEQYF.